The 30 T cell receptor beta chains presented below share a single source sample, sequenced in a study of regulatory T cells in long-lasting Graves disease (dated by TCRdb to the early 2020s). The time point tag for this specimen amounts to: persistent/refractory GD, antithyroid drugs over 5 years with positive TRAb. RNA was extracted from PBMCs in TRIzol for both TCR sequencing and RNA sequencing. The library was built by means of multiplex PCR. Sequencing used an Illumina HiSeq 4000. CDR3 regions were amplified by Arm-PCR with iRepertoire HTBI primers to construct TCR beta libraries. TCRdb trimmed the raw reads at Q25, called clones with MiXCR and kept productive beta chains. CDR3 protein sequences are deduplicated, and each keeps its most common genes and DNA. This sample is represented by some 340,000 distinct CDR3 sequences; roughly 25% of them were singletons. Roughly a quarter of the sample rests with the top ten.

Material: peripheral blood mononuclear cells (PBMCs), obtained when the disease was refractory, from a patient treated with antithyroid drugs. The receptors shown here come from a woman between 40 and 50 years old with Graves disease. Donor details come from another sample of the same person, matched by shared clones.

As for this clonotype: A much larger clone differs by one base, so this may be a read error. V usage is TRBV29-1 and J usage is TRBJ2-5, with TRBD1 as a possible D gene (5 bases). V was pared by 3 bases and J by 3 bases, with 14 bases between. CDR3 length: 14 amino acids. Germline loops: CDR1 SQVTM, CDR2 ANQGSEA. The DNA for the CDR3 is TGCAGCGTTGAGGGTCTGGACAACGAAGAGACCCAGTACTTC. Residues: CSVEGLDNEETQYF.

This clonotype was picked up a small number of times. V usage is TRBV29-1 and J usage is TRBJ2-3, with TRBD1 matching 10 bases. The CDR3 is made up of 14 amino acids. Germline CDR1 is SQVTM and CDR2 is ANQGSEA. J lost 1 base, V lost 5 bases, and 3 bases had no gene match. CDR3 residues: CSVTGTGGTDTQYF. The CDR3 bases are TGCAGCGTTACCGGGACAGGGGGCACAGATACGCAGTATTTT.

Only a few counts were recorded for this clonotype. The chain carries TRBV20-1 and TRBJ1-1; the D is unclear. The CDR3 covers 12 residues. V lost 3 bases, J lost 5 bases, and 10 bases lay in between. CDR1 and CDR2 from the germline V gene are DFQATT and SNEGSKA (reference sequence). CDR3 region: CSARRAETEAFF. In DNA, the CDR3 is TGCAGTGCTAGGCGTGCAGAGACTGAAGCTTTCTTT.

This chain joins TRBV9 and TRBJ2-2; D uncertain. CDR1 is SGDLS, CDR2 YYNGEE, per germline. The CDR3 runs 15 residues. The V gene lost 0 bases and the J gene lost 1 base, with 7 bases spanning the gap. The CDR3 sequence is CASSVGGWNTGELFF. DNA for the CDR3: TGTGCCAGCAGCGTAGGAGGCTGGAACACCGGGGAGCTGTTTTTT.

Here the CDR3 DNA reads TGTGCCAGCTCACCACGGGCGGTGAAAGCTTTCTTT. This encodes CASSPRAVKAFF. This sequence joins TRBV18 and TRBJ1-1; D ambiguous. The CDR3 totals 12 residues. The V and J ends lost 1 base and 9 bases respectively, with 9 bases between them. Germline CDR1 KGHSH, CDR2 LQKENI. The full variable domain, rest sourced from reference TRBV18 and TRBJ1-1, is NAGVMQNPRHLVRRRGQEARLRCSPMKGHSHVYWYRQLPEEGLKFMVYLQKENIIDESGMPKERFSAEFPKEGPSILRIQQVVRGDSAAYFCASSPRAVKAFFGQGTRLTVV.

V usage is TRBV24-1 and J usage is TRBJ2-2; TRBD1 is a possible D gene (5 bases). The CDR3 covers 16 residues. The V end was cut by 7 bases, the J end by 4 bases, with 18 bases between. Per the germline V gene, CDR1 is KGHDR and CDR2 is SFDVKD. The CDR3 region is CATRGPGQNLTGELFF. The DNA for the CDR3 is TGTGCCACCAGAGGCCCAGGGCAGAATCTCACCGGGGAGCTGTTTTTT.

This clonotype has at least ten counts. The chain uses TRBV27 and TRBJ1-5, with D uncertain. CDR3 length equals 14 residues. V lost 2 bases to trimming and J lost 6 bases, with 11 bases between them. The germline V gene has CDR1 MNHEY and CDR2 SMNVEV (reference sequence). This CDR3 is CASSLLGVGQPQHF. DNA for the CDR3: TGTGCCAGCAGTTTACTCGGGGTAGGTCAGCCCCAGCATTTT.

This clonotype came up many times. The rearrangement links TRBV28 to TRBJ2-7; the match to TRBD1 covers 11 bases. Germline V gene lookup returns CDR1 MDHEN and CDR2 SYDVKM. There are 15 residues in the CDR3. V lost 5 bases, J lost 6 bases, and 9 bases stayed unmatched. The CDR3 here is CASSGSGTGGIEQYF. The CDR3 nucleotides read TGTGCCAGCAGTGGCTCCGGGACAGGGGGGATCGAGCAGTACTTC.

This chain connects TRBV28 to TRBJ2-7; 8 bases map to TRBD2. Germline V gives CDR1 MDHEN, CDR2 SYDVKM. The CDR3 spans 14 residues. Germline trimming cut 3 bases from V and 5 bases from J; bases unmatched to any gene: 6. CDR3 protein: CASSLAGGRNEQYF. CDR3 coding DNA: TGTGCCAGCAGTTTGGCGGGGGGCCGAAACGAGCAGTACTTC.

This clonotype was observed at least ten times. The genes are TRBV28 and TRBJ1-1; TRBD1 might be the D (6 bases). This CDR3 has 15 amino acids. The V gene's germline CDR1 is MDHEN and CDR2 SYDVKM. With 5 bases removed from V and 2 bases from J, the gap between germline ends came to 15 bases. This CDR3 reads CASSNGQLANTEAFF. The CDR3 bases are TGTGCCAGCAGTAACGGACAGTTAGCCAACACTGAAGCTTTCTTT.

The chain is built from TRBV20-1 and TRBJ2-7; 8 bases agree with TRBD2. The CDR3 is 13 amino acids. CDR1 is DFQATT and CDR2 is SNEGSKA in the germline V gene (reference sequence). The CDR3 region has the DNA TGCAGCGTCAGCGGGAGCGGTTGGTACGAGCAGTACTTC. This codes for CSVSGSGWYEQYF.

This clonotype was observed at least ten times. This chain connects TRBV11-2 to TRBJ2-5, with a tentative D call TRBD1 (6 bases). The CDR3 extends over 15 amino acids. Germline lookup yields CDR1 SGHAT and CDR2 FQNNGV. V was cut by 0 bases and J by 0 bases, with 8 bases left in between. The CDR3: CASSLEWTDQETQYF. CDR3 sequence (DNA): TGTGCCAGCAGCTTAGAATGGACAGACCAAGAGACCCAGTACTTC.

This rearrangement joins TRBV6-1 to TRBJ1-3; D gene uncertain. The germline CDR1 and CDR2 sequences are MNHNS and SASEGT. The CDR3 loop spans 14 amino acids. V lost 2 bases to trimming and J lost 3 bases, with 8 bases between them. In nucleotides, the CDR3 is TGTGCCAGCAGTGAACGAGGGCTTGGAAACACCATATATTTT. Encoded protein: CASSERGLGNTIYF.

This clonotype was found many times. This chain links TRBV7-9 with TRBJ2-5, with TRBD2 identical over 7 bases. In germline, CDR1 is SEHNR, CDR2 FQNEAQ (reference sequence). Trimming took 4 bases from V and 1 from J; bases not matched to a gene: 3. The CDR3 contains 14 residues. CDR3 nucleotide sequence: TGTGCCAGCAGCTCCCCGGGGGGCCAAGAGACCCAGTACTTC. Its protein product is CASSSPGGQETQYF.

This clonotype was recorded many times. The rearrangement uses TRBV28 and TRBJ2-6; D is unclear. V was cut by 6 bases and J by 0 bases, with 6 bases left in between. This CDR3 is 14 amino acids long. Germline V gene sequence: CDR1 MDHEN, CDR2 SYDVKM. The CDR3 spells CASSLYSGANVLTF. As DNA, the CDR3 is TGTGCCAGCAGCCTCTACTCTGGGGCCAACGTCCTGACTTTC.

In its sample, this clonotype was seen many times. V and J are TRBV28 and TRBJ1-2; no definite D call. Germline values: CDR1 MDHEN, CDR2 SYDVKM. This CDR3 region has 16 residues. The V gene lost 4 bases and the J gene lost 4 bases, with 19 bases spanning the gap. CDR3 amino acids: CASSYSRYERGYGYTF. The CDR3, as DNA: TGTGCCAGCAGTTACTCCCGTTATGAACGAGGCTATGGCTACACCTTC.

The V gene is TRBV30, the J gene TRBJ1-5; 8 bases match TRBD1. J was trimmed by 6 bases and V by 5 bases; bases with no gene match: 9. Germline values: CDR1 GTSNPN, CDR2 SVGIG (reference sequence). The CDR3 runs to 14 residues. CDR3 protein: CAWRARGPIQPQHF. CDR3 DNA sequence: TGTGCCTGGCGGGCCAGGGGGCCGATTCAGCCCCAGCATTTT.

Notes on this clonotype: A read error is possible here, since a much larger clone lies one base away. Because it lacks the conserved phenylalanine or tryptophan at the end, this CDR3 is likely a read error. The J gene is TRBJ2-4, the V gene TRBV5-1; 10 positions agree with TRBD2. The germline CDR1 and CDR2 sequences are SGHRS and YFSETQ. V lost 7 bases and J lost 0; bases outside the gene matches: 7. The CDR3 contains 16 residues. DNA of the CDR3: TGCGCCAGCCGCAGAATAGCGGGAGGAGCCAAAAACATTCAGTACTTA. It specifies CASRRIAGGAKNIQYL.

In its sample, this clonotype was seen many times. The V gene is TRBV6-9, the J gene TRBJ1-5; D unclear. This CDR3 is built from 12 residues. V dropped 4 bases and J dropped 7 bases, with 8 bases sitting between them. Per the germline V gene, CDR1 is MNHGY and CDR2 is SVAAGI. The CDR3: CASSFDGQPQHF. The CDR3 nucleotides read TGTGCCAGCAGTTTTGATGGGCAGCCCCAGCATTTT.

The chain employs TRBV29-1 and TRBJ1-2, with 9 bases fitting TRBD1. CDR1 SQVTM and CDR2 ANQGSEA come from the germline V gene. Losses at the gene ends were 1 base for V and 8 bases for J; bases not matched to a gene: 8. This CDR3 contains 14 residues. In DNA form, the CDR3 reads TGCAGCGTTGAAGGACAGGGGGGAACGGGAGGCTACACCTTC. This gives the protein CSVEGQGGTGGYTF.

Concerning this clonotype itself: This may be a read error, as it is one base from a much larger clone. This sequence joins TRBV6-2 or TRBV6-3 and TRBJ2-5, with D possibly being TRBD1 or TRBD2 (6 bases each). The V and J ends lost 4 bases and 5 bases respectively, with 20 bases between them. The CDR3 has 16 residues. CDR1 and CDR2 (germline): MNHEY, SVGEGT. CDR3 region: CASSCPTGSGGETQYF. CDR3 sequence (DNA): TGTGCCAGCAGTTGCCCTACAGGGTCCGGGGGTGAGACCCAGTACTTC.

The table lists this clonotype with a few counts. J is TRBJ1-1 and V is TRBV7-9; D is undetermined. The CDR3 covers 15 residues. CDR1 and CDR2 from the germline V gene are SEHNR and FQNEAQ (reference sequence). V was cut by 1 base and J by 5 bases, with 14 bases left in between. The CDR3 bases are TGTGCCAGCAGCTTAGTCGTACAGCTAAGAACTGAAGCTTTCTTT. This codes for CASSLVVQLRTEAFF.

This sequence joins TRBV4-1 and TRBJ1-2; tentatively, D is TRBD1 (6 bases). The V gene lost 0 bases and the J gene lost 8 bases, with 19 bases spanning the gap. CDR3 length: 16 residues. Germline CDR1 and CDR2: MGHRA and YSYEKL. The CDR3 loop reads CASSQESGTRLLGYTF. DNA of the CDR3: TGCGCCAGCAGCCAAGAATCCGGGACACGGCTATTAGGCTACACCTTC.

This clonotype was detected ten times or more. The V gene is TRBV28, the J gene TRBJ2-2, with 7 nucleotides matching TRBD1. Germline trimming cut 6 bases from V and 7 bases from J; bases unmatched to any gene: 5. This CDR3 comprises 13 residues. CDR1 and CDR2 (germline): MDHEN, SYDVKM. This CDR3 is CASSYRGGGELFF. The CDR3 nucleotides read TGTGCCAGCAGCTACAGGGGCGGCGGGGAGCTGTTTTTT. Based on the CDR3 plus reference TRBV28 and TRBJ2-2, the full variable domain is DVKVTQSSRYLVKRTGEKVFLECVQDMDHENMFWYRQDPGLGLRLIYFSYDVKMKEKGDIPEGYSVSREKKERFSLILESASTNQTSMYLCASSYRGGGELFFGEGSRLTVL.

This chain connects TRBV15 to TRBJ1-5; tentatively, D is TRBD1 (5 bases). The V gene lost 1 base and the J gene lost 2 bases, with 6 bases spanning the gap. The CDR3 is 14 residues long. CDR1 is LNHNV, CDR2 YYDKDF, per germline (reference sequence). This chain's CDR3 is CATSRVQGNQPQHF. Written as DNA, the CDR3 is TGTGCCACCAGCAGAGTACAGGGCAATCAGCCCCAGCATTTT.

This clonotype showed up many times. The chain combines TRBV28 with TRBJ2-4, with TRBD2 matching 8 bases. The CDR3 consists of 16 residues. Germline assignment: CDR1 MDHEN and CDR2 SYDVKM. V lost 9 bases to trimming and J lost 1 base; unmatched junction nucleotides: 11. In nucleotides, the CDR3 is TGTGCCAGTCTGCCGGGCGGGAGGCCCGCCAAAAACATTCAGTACTTC. Protein product: CASLPGGRPAKNIQYF.

This clonotype occurred many times. CDR3 in DNA: TGTGCCAGCAGCCTTGGGACAGCTAGCACCTACGAGCAGTACTTC. This translates into CASSLGTASTYEQYF. The J gene is TRBJ2-7, the V gene TRBV5-5, with TRBD1 identical over 7 bases. The CDR3 loop spans 15 amino acids. The J segment lost 2 bases and the V segment lost 4 bases, leaving 9 bases of the junction unmatched. Germline V gene sequence: CDR1 SGHKS, CDR2 YYEKEE (reference sequence).

There are many counts of this clonotype. The chain carries TRBV27 and TRBJ2-7; 10 bases agree with TRBD2. CDR3 length: 18 residues. Looked up from germline, CDR1 is MNHEY and CDR2 is SMNVEV (reference sequence). J lost 3 bases, V lost 0 bases, and 11 bases had no gene match. CDR3 in amino acids: CASSLSINLTSGYYEQYF. CDR3 coding DNA: TGTGCCAGCAGTTTATCCATCAACCTGACTAGCGGGTACTACGAGCAGTACTTC.

There are many counts of this clonotype. V and J are TRBV28 and TRBJ2-7; tentatively, D is TRBD2 (8 bases). Germline assignment: CDR1 MDHEN and CDR2 SYDVKM. The CDR3 extends over 22 amino acids. Trimming removed 3 bases at V and 0 bases at J, with 33 bases between. For the CDR3, the DNA is TGTGCCAGCAGTTTCTATGTCTATGAGGGGGCAATGGAGCGGGAGTTCTCCTACGAGCAGTACTTC. It translates to CASSFYVYEGAMEREFSYEQYF.

This clonotype was seen a handful of times. CDR3 DNA sequence: TGTGCCAGCAGTCCCCGACGCGGCTCCTATGGCTACACCTTC. It is translated as CASSPRRGSYGYTF. The chain couples TRBV12-3 or TRBV12-4 to TRBJ1-2; D uncertain. The V end was cut by 5 bases, the J end by 4 bases, with 14 bases between. The CDR3 runs to 14 residues.